The 10 T cell receptor beta chains below come from one sample, sequenced in a study of T-cell reconstitution after alpha-beta-depleted transplantation in children. Unique molecular identifiers were incorporated into the prepared TCRbeta library. TCRdb fed the PCR reads into MiXCR, producing one record per CDR3 protein. The sample lists about 16,000 distinct CDR3 sequences; roughly 7.8% were seen once. The specimen was PBMCs, mostly from graft donor cells, collected 60 days after TCRalphabeta/CD19-depleted stem cell transplant. All receptors come from a boy under three years old who had a stem cell transplant for Wiskott-Aldrich syndrome, so the T cells may come from the graft donor.

This clonotype was observed at least ten times. DNA for the CDR3: TGTGCCAGCAGTGGGGCACGGGGAAGGTTTGCTGAAGCTTTCTTT. Translation gives CASSGARGRFAEAFF. The chain joins TRBV6-1 to TRBJ1-1, with no clear D. The CDR3 loop spans 15 amino acids. Germline V gene lookup returns CDR1 MNHNS and CDR2 SASEGT. V lost 4 bases, J lost 6 bases, and 18 bases lay in between.

This clonotype showed up many times. V is TRBV7-9 and J is TRBJ1-5, with 7 bases matching TRBD1. CDR1 is SEHNR, CDR2 FQNEAQ, per germline (reference sequence). The V segment lost 3 bases and the J segment 3 bases; nucleotides outside the gene matches: 2. This CDR3 comprises 14 residues. CDR3: CASSFTGDNQPQHF. CDR3 bases: TGTGCCAGCAGCTTCACAGGGGACAATCAGCCCCAGCATTTT.

This clonotype qualifies as medium-sized. The chain combines TRBV5-1 with TRBJ1-1; possibly TRBD1 for D (5 bases). Trimming removed 1 base from V and 2 bases from J, with 12 bases in between. This CDR3 is 15 amino acids long. The germline V gene encodes CDR1 SGHRS and CDR2 YFSETQ. As DNA, the CDR3 is TGCGCCAGCAGCTTGTTCGGCAGGGCTAACACTGAAGCTTTCTTT. It specifies CASSLFGRANTEAFF.

The chain employs TRBV6-6 and TRBJ2-1; D unresolved. The CDR3 extends over 17 amino acids. Per the germline V gene, CDR1 is MNHNY and CDR2 is SVGAGI (reference sequence). Trimming removed 2 bases from V and 0 bases from J, with 14 bases in between. The CDR3 DNA reads as TGTGCCAGCAGTTACGGGTCTGCCCTCCTCTCCTACAATGAGCAGTTCTTC. Encoded protein: CASSYGSALLSYNEQFF.

This chain connects TRBV23-1 to TRBJ2-4; the D gene is possibly TRBD1 (6 bases). TRBV23-1 qualifies as an ORF whose function is uncertain. CDR3 length: 18 residues. V lost 5 bases to trimming and J lost 0 bases, with 20 bases between them. This chain's CDR3 is CASSVISGTTLAKNIQYF. The CDR3 DNA follows: TGCGCCAGCAGTGTAATTTCCGGGACAACCTTAGCCAAAAACATTCAGTACTTC.

This clonotype was seen a few times. The J gene is TRBJ2-2, the V gene TRBV10-1; maybe TRBD1 (5 bases). Germline lookup yields CDR1 WNHNN and CDR2 SYGVQD (reference sequence). This CDR3 has 16 residues. Trimming removed 0 bases at V and 0 bases at J, with 8 bases between. In nucleotides, the CDR3 is TGCGCCAGCAGTGAGTCAACAGGAGCGAACACCGGGGAGCTGTTTTTT. Protein product: CASSESTGANTGELFF.

This clonotype was seen at least ten times. The V gene is TRBV7-3, the J gene TRBJ2-1; TRBD2 agrees at 10 bases. CDR1 is SGHTA and CDR2 is FQGTGA in the germline V gene. Trimming at V came to 1 base and at J to 6 bases, leaving 6 bases not matched to a gene. The CDR3 is made up of 16 amino acids. CDR3 sequence (DNA): TGTGCCAGCAGCTTAAGGTGGACTAGCGGAAGCAATGAGCAGTTCTTC. It translates to CASSLRWTSGSNEQFF.

Only a few counts were recorded for this clonotype. The genes are TRBV6-1 and TRBJ2-7; D may be TRBD1 (7 bases). The length of the CDR3 is 14 residues. V lost 10 bases, J lost 6 bases, and 22 bases lay in between. Germline V gives CDR1 MNHNS, CDR2 SASEGT. The CDR3 loop is CATRRGRAAVEQYF. The CDR3 coding sequence is TGTGCCACCAGGAGGGGGCGAGCTGCGGTCGAGCAGTACTTC.

This clonotype was found many times. The CDR3 nucleotides read TGCGCCAGCAGCTTCCTAGCGGGAGAGGGAGAGACCCAGTACTTC. It codes for CASSFLAGEGETQYF. J is TRBJ2-5 and V is TRBV5-1, with 10 nucleotides matching TRBD2. CDR1 and CDR2 from the germline V gene are SGHRS and YFSETQ. After removal of 2 bases from V and 4 bases from J, the junction contained 5 bases not matched to a gene. The CDR3 sequence is 15 residues long.

This clonotype has ten or more counts. The chain carries TRBV28 and TRBJ2-3; 7 bases match TRBD1. CDR3 length: 15 amino acids. The V gene's germline CDR1 is MDHEN and CDR2 SYDVKM. Trimming removed 6 bases from V and 1 base from J; junction bases left unmatched: 7. This CDR3 is CASSEDRRRTDTQYF. The CDR3 DNA follows: TGTGCCAGCAGCGAGGACAGGCGCCGCACAGATACGCAGTATTTT. The whole variable domain, remainder taken from reference TRBV28 and TRBJ2-3, is DVKVTQSSRYLVKRTGEKVFLECVQDMDHENMFWYRQDPGLGLRLIYFSYDVKMKEKGDIPEGYSVSREKKERFSLILESASTNQTSMYLCASSEDRRRTDTQYFGPGTRLTVL.